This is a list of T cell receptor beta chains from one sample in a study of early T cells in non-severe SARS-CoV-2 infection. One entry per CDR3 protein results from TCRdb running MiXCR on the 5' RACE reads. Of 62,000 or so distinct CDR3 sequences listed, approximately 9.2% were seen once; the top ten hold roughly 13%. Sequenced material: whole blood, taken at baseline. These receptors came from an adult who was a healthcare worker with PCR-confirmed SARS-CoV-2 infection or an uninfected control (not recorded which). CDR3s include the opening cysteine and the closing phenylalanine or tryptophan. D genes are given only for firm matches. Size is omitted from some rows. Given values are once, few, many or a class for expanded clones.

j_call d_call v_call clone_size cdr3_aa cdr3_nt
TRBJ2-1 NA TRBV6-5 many CASSYSDYNEQFF TGTGCCAGCAGTTACTCTGACTACAATGAGCAGTTCTTC
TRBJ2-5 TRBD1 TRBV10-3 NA CAIRDPGQGAETQYF TGTGCCATCAGGGATCCGGGACAGGGGGCAGAGACCCAGTACTTC
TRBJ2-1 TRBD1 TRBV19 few CASSIYLGQLYNEQFF TGTGCCAGTAGTATTTACCTGGGACAGCTCTACAATGAGCAGTTCTTC
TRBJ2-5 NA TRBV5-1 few CASSLDRPSQETQYF TGCGCCAGCAGCTTGGACAGGCCCTCCCAAGAGACCCAGTACTTC
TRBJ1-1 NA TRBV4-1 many CASSQGGFTEAFF TGCGCCAGCAGCCAAGGAGGGTTCACTGAAGCTTTCTTT
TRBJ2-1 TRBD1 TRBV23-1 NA CASSQSRTGPCEQFF TGCGCCAGCAGTCAATCTCGGACAGGGCCATGTGAGCAGTTCTTC
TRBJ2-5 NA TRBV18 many CASSRGAQETQYF TGTGCCAGCTCACGGGGCGCCCAAGAGACCCAGTACTTC
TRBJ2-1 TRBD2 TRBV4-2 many CASSQGPSGSALEQFF TGTGCCAGCAGCCAGGGGCCTAGCGGGAGTGCGTTGGAGCAGTTCTTC
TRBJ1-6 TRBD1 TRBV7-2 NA CASSPLGGQAYNSPLHF TGTGCCAGCAGCCCCCTTGGGGGACAGGCGTATAATTCACCCCTCCACTTT
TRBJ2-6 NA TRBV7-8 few CASSSNSGANVLTF TGTGCCAGCAGCTCAAATTCTGGGGCCAACGTCCTGACTTTC